A selection of T cell receptor beta chains follows, all from one sample in a study of PD-L1 blockade in urothelial cancer. TCRdb's copy holds only in-frame clones and misses some; the assay was immunoSEQ multiplex PCR. The data show tens of thousands of clones, about 85% seen once. The sequencing here drew on PBMCs, taken around atezolizumab (anti-PD-L1) treatment. These receptors all come from a man between 60 and 70 years old with urothelial cancer. The CDR3 runs from the conserved cysteine through the conserved F or W. A D gene is named only where the DNA matches it firmly. Expanded clones get a size class; other rows say once, few or many, or leave the size out.

v_call: TRBV5-1
clone_size: few
j_call: TRBJ1-2
d_call: TRBD1
cdr3_nt: TGCGCCAGCAGCTTGGACAGGGGCCTAGGTGGCTACACCTTC
cdr3_aa: CASSLDRGLGGYTF

v_call: TRBV6-1
clone_size: few
j_call: TRBJ2-7
d_call: TRBD1
cdr3_nt: TGTGCCAGCAGTTTGGACAGGGGTCCCTACGAGCAGTACTTC
cdr3_aa: CASSLDRGPYEQYF

v_call: TRBV16
clone_size: .
j_call: TRBJ1-5
d_call: .
cdr3_nt: TGTGCCAGCAGCGCGACAGGTGAAAATCAGCCCCAGCATTTT
cdr3_aa: CASSATGENQPQHF

v_call: TRBV5-4
clone_size: .
j_call: TRBJ1-1
d_call: TRBD1
cdr3_nt: TGTGCCATCCAACAGGGGGACACTGAAGCTTTCTTT
cdr3_aa: CAIQQGDTEAFF

v_call: TRBV5-1
clone_size: .
j_call: TRBJ2-7
d_call: .
cdr3_nt: TGCGCCAGCAGCTTGGAGCACGCCCGCTACGAGCAGTACTTC
cdr3_aa: CASSLEHARYEQYF

v_call: TRBV6-7
clone_size: .
j_call: TRBJ1-1
d_call: .
cdr3_nt: TGTGCCAGCAGTCCCATCTCGCGGGCGACGGTCGAAGCTTTCTTT
cdr3_aa: CASSPISRATVEAFF

v_call: TRBV10-3
clone_size: .
j_call: TRBJ1-1
d_call: .
cdr3_nt: TGTGCCATCAGTGGGCGGATTAACACTGAAGCTTTCTTT
cdr3_aa: CAISGRINTEAFF

v_call: TRBV28
clone_size: .
j_call: TRBJ1-2
d_call: .
cdr3_nt: TGTGCCAGCAGTTTCGTGTCCCCCCGGGTGGTTTCCTTC
cdr3_aa: CASSFVSPRVVSF

v_call: TRBV7-2
clone_size: .
j_call: TRBJ2-7
d_call: .
cdr3_nt: TGTGCCAGCAGCAAACAGGGTTCGGAGCAGTACTTC
cdr3_aa: CASSKQGSEQYF

v_call: TRBV27
clone_size: .
j_call: TRBJ2-1
d_call: .
cdr3_nt: TGTGCCAGCCATCCTTTTCAGGGCTCCTACAATGAGCAGTTCTTC
cdr3_aa: CASHPFQGSYNEQFF

v_call: TRBV5-6
clone_size: .
j_call: TRBJ1-2
d_call: TRBD1
cdr3_nt: TGTGCCAGCAGCCGACAGGGCTGGGGACGTAACTATGGCTACACCTTC
cdr3_aa: CASSRQGWGRNYGYTF

v_call: TRBV7-9
clone_size: .
j_call: TRBJ1-5
d_call: TRBD1
cdr3_nt: TGTGCCAGCAGCTTAGCAGGGGACAGGGTCAATCAGCCCCAGCATTTT
cdr3_aa: CASSLAGDRVNQPQHF

v_call: TRBV28
clone_size: .
j_call: TRBJ2-7
d_call: .
cdr3_nt: TGTGCCAGCAGCGCGGGGCGACCGGCCCAGCAGTACTTC
cdr3_aa: CASSAGRPAQQYF

v_call: TRBV7-2
clone_size: .
j_call: TRBJ2-1
d_call: TRBD2
cdr3_nt: TGTGCCAGCAGCCCGACGGTTGCCGGGACGGGAGGGGTTACGCAGTTCTTC
cdr3_aa: CASSPTVAGTGGVTQFF

v_call: TRBV7-6
clone_size: .
j_call: TRBJ1-3
d_call: .
cdr3_nt: TGTGCCAGCAGCTTAACAGAGATAAACACCATATATTTT
cdr3_aa: CASSLTEINTIYF

v_call: TRBV20-1
clone_size: .
j_call: TRBJ1-4
d_call: .
cdr3_nt: TGCAGTGCTAGAATGGGCGAAAAACTGTTTTTT
cdr3_aa: CSARMGEKLFF

v_call: TRBV7-2
clone_size: .
j_call: TRBJ2-3
d_call: .
cdr3_nt: TGTGCCAGCAGGTTGGCGGGGTGGAAGGGCGCAGATACGCAGTATTTT
cdr3_aa: CASRLAGWKGADTQYF

v_call: TRBV9
clone_size: .
j_call: TRBJ2-7
d_call: TRBD1
cdr3_nt: TGTGCCAGCAGCGTAGGGACAGGTGGGACCTACGAGCAGTACTTC
cdr3_aa: CASSVGTGGTYEQYF

v_call: TRBV19
clone_size: .
j_call: TRBJ2-1
d_call: TRBD1
cdr3_nt: TGTGCCACTACCCTAGGGACAGGGGGTATGTCCGTAAATGAGCAGTTCTTC
cdr3_aa: CATTLGTGGMSVNEQFF

v_call: TRBV30
clone_size: .
j_call: TRBJ1-1
d_call: TRBD1
cdr3_nt: TGTGCCTGGAGCCGACAGGGGGCGGGGGGTACTGAAGCTTTCTTT
cdr3_aa: CAWSRQGAGGTEAFF

v_call: TRBV5-6
clone_size: few
j_call: TRBJ2-2
d_call: TRBD1
cdr3_nt: TGTGCCAGCAGCTTCCGGGACAGGGGGTTCACCGGGGAGCTGTTTTTT
cdr3_aa: CASSFRDRGFTGELFF

v_call: TRBV2
clone_size: .
j_call: TRBJ2-7
d_call: TRBD1
cdr3_nt: TGTGCCAGCAGGGAAATATCGGGACAGCGAGTATACGAGCAGTACTTC
cdr3_aa: CASREISGQRVYEQYF

v_call: TRBV5-4
clone_size: .
j_call: TRBJ1-2
d_call: TRBD1
cdr3_nt: TGTGCCAGCAGCTTGCTCGACAGGGTGGGTGGCTACACCTTC
cdr3_aa: CASSLLDRVGGYTF

v_call: TRBV27
clone_size: .
j_call: TRBJ1-4
d_call: TRBD1
cdr3_nt: TGTGCCAGCAGACAGACAGGGCTTGATGAAAAACTGTTTTTT
cdr3_aa: CASRQTGLDEKLFF

v_call: TRBV2
clone_size: .
j_call: TRBJ2-5
d_call: TRBD2
cdr3_nt: TGTGCCACCTTGGGAACTAGCGTCGAGACCCAGTACTTC
cdr3_aa: CATLGTSVETQYF

v_call: TRBV7-8
clone_size: .
j_call: TRBJ1-2
d_call: .
cdr3_nt: TGTGCCAGCAGCTTAGAGGAACCCCGGAGGAGTGGCTACACCTTC
cdr3_aa: CASSLEEPRRSGYTF

v_call: TRBV19
clone_size: .
j_call: TRBJ2-7
d_call: TRBD2
cdr3_nt: TGTGCCAGTAGTATTACTAGCGGGAGGGTGTACGAGCAGTACTTC
cdr3_aa: CASSITSGRVYEQYF

v_call: TRBV6-6
clone_size: .
j_call: TRBJ2-7
d_call: .
cdr3_nt: TGTGCCAGCAGTTATTTCATACGGCCTAGCTCCTACGAGCAGTACTTC
cdr3_aa: CASSYFIRPSSYEQYF

v_call: TRBV5-1
clone_size: .
j_call: TRBJ2-1
d_call: TRBD2
cdr3_nt: TGCGCCAGCAGCATTCTAGCGGGAGAGGGGGAGCAGTTCTTC
cdr3_aa: CASSILAGEGEQFF

v_call: TRBV11-3
clone_size: few
j_call: TRBJ1-1
d_call: TRBD1
cdr3_nt: TGTGCCAGCAGCCCACGACAGGGAATAGTCACTGAAGCTTTCTTT
cdr3_aa: CASSPRQGIVTEAFF

v_call: TRBV11-3
clone_size: .
j_call: TRBJ1-5
d_call: TRBD1
cdr3_nt: TGTGCCAGCGGGACAGGGAGCTGTCAGCCCCAGCATTTT
cdr3_aa: CASGTGSCQPQHF

v_call: TRBV7-8
clone_size: .
j_call: TRBJ2-7
d_call: .
cdr3_nt: TGTGCCAGCAGCTTAGGGGCAGCTCAATACGAGCAGTACTTC
cdr3_aa: CASSLGAAQYEQYF

v_call: TRBV5-5
clone_size: .
j_call: TRBJ1-6
d_call: TRBD1
cdr3_nt: TGTGCCAGCAGCTCGAACAGGGGGGGGATGTCCTATAATTCACCCCTCCACTTT
cdr3_aa: CASSSNRGGMSYNSPLHF

v_call: TRBV5-5
clone_size: .
j_call: TRBJ2-7
d_call: TRBD2
cdr3_nt: TGTGCCAGCAGCTCCGGGGTAACTAGCGGGGGGGCAGGGGAGCAGTACTTC
cdr3_aa: CASSSGVTSGGAGEQYF

v_call: TRBV5-1
clone_size: .
j_call: TRBJ2-3
d_call: TRBD2
cdr3_nt: TGCGCCAGCCGGCGTGGGGGGGACACAGATACGCAGTATTTT
cdr3_aa: CASRRGGDTDTQYF

v_call: TRBV19
clone_size: few
j_call: TRBJ1-5
d_call: TRBD1
cdr3_nt: TGTGCCAGCCAGGGACAGGGCTTTGAGCCCCAGCATTTT
cdr3_aa: CASQGQGFEPQHF

v_call: TRBV6-1
clone_size: .
j_call: TRBJ1-6
d_call: TRBD1
cdr3_nt: TGTGCCAGCAGTGAAGCGAGACAGGGGGATTCACCCCTCCACTTT
cdr3_aa: CASSEARQGDSPLHF